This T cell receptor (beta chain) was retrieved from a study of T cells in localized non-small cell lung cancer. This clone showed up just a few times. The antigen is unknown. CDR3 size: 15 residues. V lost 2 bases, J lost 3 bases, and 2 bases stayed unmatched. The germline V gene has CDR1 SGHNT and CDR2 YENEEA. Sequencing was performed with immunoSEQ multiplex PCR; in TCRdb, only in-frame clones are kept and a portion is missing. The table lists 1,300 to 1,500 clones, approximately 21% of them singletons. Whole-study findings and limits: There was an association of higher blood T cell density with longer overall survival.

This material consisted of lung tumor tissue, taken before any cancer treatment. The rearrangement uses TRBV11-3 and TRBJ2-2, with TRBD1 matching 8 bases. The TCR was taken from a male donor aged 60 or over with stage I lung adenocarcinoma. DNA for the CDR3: TGTGCCAGCAGCTTACTGACAGGGGACACCGGGGAGCTGTTTTTT. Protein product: CASSLLTGDTGELFF.